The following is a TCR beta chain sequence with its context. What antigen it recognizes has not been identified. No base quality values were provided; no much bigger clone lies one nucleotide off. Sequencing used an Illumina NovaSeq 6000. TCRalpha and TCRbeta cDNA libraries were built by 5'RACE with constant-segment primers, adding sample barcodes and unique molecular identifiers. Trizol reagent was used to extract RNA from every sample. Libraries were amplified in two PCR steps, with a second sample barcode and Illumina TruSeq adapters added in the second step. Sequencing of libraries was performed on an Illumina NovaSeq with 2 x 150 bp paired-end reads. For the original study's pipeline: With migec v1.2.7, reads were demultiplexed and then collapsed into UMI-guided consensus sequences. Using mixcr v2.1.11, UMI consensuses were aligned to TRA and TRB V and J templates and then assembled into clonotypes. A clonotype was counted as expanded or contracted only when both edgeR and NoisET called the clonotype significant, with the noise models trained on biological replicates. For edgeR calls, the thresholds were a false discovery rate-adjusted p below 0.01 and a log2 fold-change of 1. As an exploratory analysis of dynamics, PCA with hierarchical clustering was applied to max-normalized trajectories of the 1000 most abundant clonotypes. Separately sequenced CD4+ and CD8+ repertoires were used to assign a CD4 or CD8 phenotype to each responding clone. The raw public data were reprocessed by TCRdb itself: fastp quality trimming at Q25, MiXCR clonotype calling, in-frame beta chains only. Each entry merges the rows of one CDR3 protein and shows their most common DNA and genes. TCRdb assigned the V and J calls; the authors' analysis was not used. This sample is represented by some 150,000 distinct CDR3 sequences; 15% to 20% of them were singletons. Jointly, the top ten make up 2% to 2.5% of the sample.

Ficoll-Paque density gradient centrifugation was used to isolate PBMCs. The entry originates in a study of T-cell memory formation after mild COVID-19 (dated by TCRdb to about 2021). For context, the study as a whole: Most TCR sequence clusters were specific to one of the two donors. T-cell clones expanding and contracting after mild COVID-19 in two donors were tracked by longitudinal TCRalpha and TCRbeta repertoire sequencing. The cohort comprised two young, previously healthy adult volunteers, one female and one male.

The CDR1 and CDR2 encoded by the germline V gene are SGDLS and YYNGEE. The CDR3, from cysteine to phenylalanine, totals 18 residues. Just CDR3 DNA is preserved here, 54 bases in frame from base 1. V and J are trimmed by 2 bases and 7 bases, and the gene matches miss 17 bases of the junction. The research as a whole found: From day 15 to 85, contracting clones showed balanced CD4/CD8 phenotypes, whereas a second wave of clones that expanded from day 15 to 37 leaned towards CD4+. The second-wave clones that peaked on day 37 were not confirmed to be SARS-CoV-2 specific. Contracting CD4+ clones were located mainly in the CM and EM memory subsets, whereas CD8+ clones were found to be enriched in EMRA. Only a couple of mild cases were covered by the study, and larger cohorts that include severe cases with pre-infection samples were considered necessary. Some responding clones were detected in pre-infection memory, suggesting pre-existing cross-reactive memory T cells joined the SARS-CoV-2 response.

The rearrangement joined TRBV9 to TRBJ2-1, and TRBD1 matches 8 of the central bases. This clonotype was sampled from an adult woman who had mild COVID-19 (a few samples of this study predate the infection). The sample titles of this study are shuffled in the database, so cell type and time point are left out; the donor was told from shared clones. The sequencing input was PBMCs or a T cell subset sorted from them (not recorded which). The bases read TGTGCCAGCAGCGTCACCCTCGAGACTCGGACAGGGATGAATGAGCAGTTCTTC. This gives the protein CASSVTLETRTGMNEQFF.